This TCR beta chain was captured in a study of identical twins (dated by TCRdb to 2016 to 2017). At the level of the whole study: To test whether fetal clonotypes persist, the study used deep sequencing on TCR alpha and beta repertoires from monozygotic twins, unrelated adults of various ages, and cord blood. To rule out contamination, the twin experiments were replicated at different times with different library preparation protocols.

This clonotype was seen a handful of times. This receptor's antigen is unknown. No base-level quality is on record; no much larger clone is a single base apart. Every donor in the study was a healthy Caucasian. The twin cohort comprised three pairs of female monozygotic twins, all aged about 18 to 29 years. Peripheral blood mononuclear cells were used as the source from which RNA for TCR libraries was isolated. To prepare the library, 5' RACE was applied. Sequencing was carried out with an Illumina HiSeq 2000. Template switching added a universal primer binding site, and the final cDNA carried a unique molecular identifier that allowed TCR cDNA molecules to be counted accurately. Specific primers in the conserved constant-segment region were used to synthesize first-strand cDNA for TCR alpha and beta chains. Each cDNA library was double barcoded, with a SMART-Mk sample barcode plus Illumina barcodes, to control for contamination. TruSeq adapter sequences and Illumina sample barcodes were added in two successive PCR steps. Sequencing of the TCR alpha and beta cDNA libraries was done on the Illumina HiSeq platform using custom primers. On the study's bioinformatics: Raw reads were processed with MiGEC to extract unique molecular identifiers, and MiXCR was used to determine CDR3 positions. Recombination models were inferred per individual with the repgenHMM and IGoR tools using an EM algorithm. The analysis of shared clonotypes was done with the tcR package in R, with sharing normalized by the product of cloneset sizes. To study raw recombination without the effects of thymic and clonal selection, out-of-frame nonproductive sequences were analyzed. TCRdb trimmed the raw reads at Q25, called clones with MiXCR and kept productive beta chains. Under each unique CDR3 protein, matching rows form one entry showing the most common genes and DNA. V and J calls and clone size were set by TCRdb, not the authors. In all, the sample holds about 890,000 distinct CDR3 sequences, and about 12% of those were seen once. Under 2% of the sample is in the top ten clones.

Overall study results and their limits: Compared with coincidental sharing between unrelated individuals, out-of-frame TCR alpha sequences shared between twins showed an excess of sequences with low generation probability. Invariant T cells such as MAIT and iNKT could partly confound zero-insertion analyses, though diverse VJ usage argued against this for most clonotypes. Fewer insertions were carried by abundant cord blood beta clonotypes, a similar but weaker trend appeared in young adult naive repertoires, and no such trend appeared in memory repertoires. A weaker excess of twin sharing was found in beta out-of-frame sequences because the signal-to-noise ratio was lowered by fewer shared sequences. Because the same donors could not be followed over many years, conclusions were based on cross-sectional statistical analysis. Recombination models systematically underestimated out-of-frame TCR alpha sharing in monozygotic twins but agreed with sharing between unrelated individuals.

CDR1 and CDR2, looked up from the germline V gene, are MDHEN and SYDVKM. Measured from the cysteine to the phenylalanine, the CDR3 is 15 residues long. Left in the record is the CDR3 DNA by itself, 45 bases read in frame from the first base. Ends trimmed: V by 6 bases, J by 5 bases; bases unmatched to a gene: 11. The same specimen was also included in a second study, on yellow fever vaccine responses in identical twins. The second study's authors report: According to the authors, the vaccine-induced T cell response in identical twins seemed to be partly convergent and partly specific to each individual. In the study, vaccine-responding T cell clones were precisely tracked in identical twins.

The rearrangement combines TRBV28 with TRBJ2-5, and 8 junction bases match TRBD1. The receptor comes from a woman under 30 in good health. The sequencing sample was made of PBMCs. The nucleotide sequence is TGTGCCAGCAGCGCTCCGGGACAGGTTGGGGAGACCCAGTACTTC. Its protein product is CASSAPGQVGETQYF. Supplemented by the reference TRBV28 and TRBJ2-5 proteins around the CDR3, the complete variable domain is DVKVTQSSRYLVKRTGEKVFLECVQDMDHENMFWYRQDPGLGLRLIYFSYDVKMKEKGDIPEGYSVSREKKERFSLILESASTNQTSMYLCASSAPGQVGETQYFGPGTRLLVL.